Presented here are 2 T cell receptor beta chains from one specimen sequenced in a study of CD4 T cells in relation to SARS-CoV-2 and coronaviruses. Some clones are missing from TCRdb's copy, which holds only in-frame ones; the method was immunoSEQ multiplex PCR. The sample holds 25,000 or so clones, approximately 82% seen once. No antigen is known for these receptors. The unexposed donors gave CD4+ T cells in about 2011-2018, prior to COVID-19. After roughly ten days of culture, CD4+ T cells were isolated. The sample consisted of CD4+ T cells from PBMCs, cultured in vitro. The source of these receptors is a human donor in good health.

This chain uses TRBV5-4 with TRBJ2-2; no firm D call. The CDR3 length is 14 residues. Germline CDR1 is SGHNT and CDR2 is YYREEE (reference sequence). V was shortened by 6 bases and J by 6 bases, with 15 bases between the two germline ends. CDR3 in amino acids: CASKSGASAGELFF. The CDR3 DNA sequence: TGTGCCAGCAAGTCAGGAGCGTCCGCCGGGGAGCTGTTTTTT.

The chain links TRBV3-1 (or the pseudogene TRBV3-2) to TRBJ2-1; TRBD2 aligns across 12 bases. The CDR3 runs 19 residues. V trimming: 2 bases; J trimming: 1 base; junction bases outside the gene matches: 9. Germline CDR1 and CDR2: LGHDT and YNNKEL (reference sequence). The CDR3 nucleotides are TGTGCCAGCAGCCAAAACCCTAGCGGGAGGGCCTCTTCCTACAATGAGCAGTTCTTC. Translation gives CASSQNPSGRASSYNEQFF.